Given below is one T cell receptor (beta chain) in context. The data are from a study of human T cells and chemical hapten exposure. In the source study's methods: The number of TCRs in each sample had a median of approximately 99,000 and spanned about 23,224 to 690,600. A single record per CDR3 protein comes from TCRdb applying MiXCR to the RACE reads. For this entry, the V and J calls and clone size follow TCRdb and not the study's own pipeline. Among around 200,000 distinct CDR3 sequences, 24% were seen once, and the ten largest hold 2.5%. Specified time point: patch test 3, about 24 weeks after DPC sensitization. Treatment specified: therapeutic diphenylcyclopropenone sensitization with weekly scalp DPC. RNA extraction used unfractionated whole blood as the source of total RNA. The TCR was taken from a woman aged 40 to 50 with alopecia areata. Some clones in this sample may be carry-over from other donors' samples. The sample consisted of whole blood, taken in connection with sensitization to the hapten diphenylcyclopropenone (DPC).

The CDR3 DNA reads TGCAGTGCTATAAAGGACAATCAGCCCCAGCATTTT. This codes for CSAIKDNQPQHF. The chain couples TRBV20-1 to TRBJ1-5; D not certain. V was trimmed by 4 bases and J by 3 bases, leaving 7 bases between them. CDR1 and CDR2 (germline): DFQATT, SNEGSKA (reference sequence). This CDR3 is built from 12 residues.